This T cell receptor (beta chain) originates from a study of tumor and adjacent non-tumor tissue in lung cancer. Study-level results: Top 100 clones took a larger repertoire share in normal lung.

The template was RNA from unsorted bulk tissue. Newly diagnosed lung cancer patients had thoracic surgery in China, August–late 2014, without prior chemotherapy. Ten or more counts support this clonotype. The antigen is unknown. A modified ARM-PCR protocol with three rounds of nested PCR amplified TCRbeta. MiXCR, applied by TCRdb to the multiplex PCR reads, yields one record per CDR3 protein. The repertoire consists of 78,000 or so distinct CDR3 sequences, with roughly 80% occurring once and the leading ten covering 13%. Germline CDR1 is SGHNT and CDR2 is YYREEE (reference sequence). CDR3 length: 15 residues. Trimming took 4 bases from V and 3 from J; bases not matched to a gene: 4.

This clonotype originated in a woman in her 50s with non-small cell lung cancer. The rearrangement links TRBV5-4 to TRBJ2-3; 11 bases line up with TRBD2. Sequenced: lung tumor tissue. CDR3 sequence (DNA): TGTGCCAGCAGCCGAACTAGCGGGAGTACAGATACGCAGTATTTT. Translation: CASSRTSGSTDTQYF.